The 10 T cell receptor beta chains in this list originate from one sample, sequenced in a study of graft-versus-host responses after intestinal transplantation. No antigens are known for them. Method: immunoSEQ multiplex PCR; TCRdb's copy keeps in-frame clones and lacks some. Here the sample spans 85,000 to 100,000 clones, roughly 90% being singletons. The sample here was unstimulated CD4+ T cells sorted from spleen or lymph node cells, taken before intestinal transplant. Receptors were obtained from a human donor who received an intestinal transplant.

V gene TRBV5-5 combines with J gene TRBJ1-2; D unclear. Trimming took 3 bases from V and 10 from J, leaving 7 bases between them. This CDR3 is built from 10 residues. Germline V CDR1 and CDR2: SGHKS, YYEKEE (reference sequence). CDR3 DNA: TGTGCCAGCAGCTCGGGGTTCTACACCTTC. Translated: CASSSGFYTF.

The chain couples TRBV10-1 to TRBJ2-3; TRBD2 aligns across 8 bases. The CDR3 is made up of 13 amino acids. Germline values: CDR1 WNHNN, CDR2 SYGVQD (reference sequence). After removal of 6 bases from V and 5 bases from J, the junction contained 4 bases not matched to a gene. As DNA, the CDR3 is TGCGCCAGCAGCCCGGGGGGGGGAGATACGCAGTATTTT. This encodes CASSPGGGDTQYF.

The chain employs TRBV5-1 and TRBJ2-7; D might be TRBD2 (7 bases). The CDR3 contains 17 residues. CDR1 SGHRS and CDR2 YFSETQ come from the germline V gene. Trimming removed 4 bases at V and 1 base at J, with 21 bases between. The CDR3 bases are TGCGCCAGCAGCCCGGGGGGCGGTGGTGGCCCGTCCTACGAGCAGTACTTC. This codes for CASSPGGGGGPSYEQYF. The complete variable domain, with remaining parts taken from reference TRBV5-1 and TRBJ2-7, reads KAGVTQTPRYLIKTRGQQVTLSCSPISGHRSVSWYQQTPGQGLQFLFEYFSETQRNKGNFPGRFSGRQFSNSRSEMNVSTLELGDSALYLCASSPGGGGGPSYEQYFGPGTRLTVT.

The CDR3 loop reads CASSQDSLGAGELFF. Here the CDR3 DNA reads TGCGCCAGCAGCCAAGACTCCCTGGGCGCCGGGGAGCTGTTTTTT. This sequence joins TRBV4-1 and TRBJ2-2; D is uncertain. V was shortened by 0 bases and J by 6 bases, with 11 bases between the two germline ends. Germline lookup yields CDR1 MGHRA and CDR2 YSYEKL. The CDR3 runs to 15 residues.

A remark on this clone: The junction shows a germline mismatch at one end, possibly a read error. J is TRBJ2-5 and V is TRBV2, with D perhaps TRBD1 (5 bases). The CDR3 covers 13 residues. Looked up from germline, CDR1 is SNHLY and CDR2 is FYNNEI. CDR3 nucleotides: TGTGCCAGCAGTGGGGGCCCGCTAGAGGCCCAGTACTTC. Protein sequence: CASSGGPLEAQYF. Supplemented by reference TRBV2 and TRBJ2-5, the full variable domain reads EPEVTQTPSHQVTQMGQEVILRCVPISNHLYFYWYRQILGQKVEFLVSFYNNEISEKSEIFDDQFSVERPDGSNFTLKIRSTKLEDSAMYFCASSGGPLEAQYFGPGTRLLVL.

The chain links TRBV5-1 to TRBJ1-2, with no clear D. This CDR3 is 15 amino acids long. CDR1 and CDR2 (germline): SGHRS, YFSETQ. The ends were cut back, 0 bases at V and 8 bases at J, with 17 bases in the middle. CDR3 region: CASSLEAGPQAGYTF. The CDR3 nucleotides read TGCGCCAGCAGCTTGGAGGCAGGCCCCCAAGCAGGCTACACCTTC.

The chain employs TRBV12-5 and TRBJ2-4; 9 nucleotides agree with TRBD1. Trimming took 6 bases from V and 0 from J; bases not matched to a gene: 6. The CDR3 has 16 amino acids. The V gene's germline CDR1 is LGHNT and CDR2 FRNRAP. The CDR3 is CASGTGGALAKNIQYF. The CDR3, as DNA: TGTGCTAGTGGGACAGGGGGAGCCCTAGCCAAAAACATTCAGTACTTC.

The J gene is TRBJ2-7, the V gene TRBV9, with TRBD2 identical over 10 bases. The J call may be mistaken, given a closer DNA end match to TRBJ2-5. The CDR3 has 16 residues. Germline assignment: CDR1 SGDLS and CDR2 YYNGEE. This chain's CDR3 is CASSVEGSGRQETQYF. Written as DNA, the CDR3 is TGTGCCAGCAGCGTAGAAGGTAGCGGGAGGCAAGAGACCCAGTACTTC.

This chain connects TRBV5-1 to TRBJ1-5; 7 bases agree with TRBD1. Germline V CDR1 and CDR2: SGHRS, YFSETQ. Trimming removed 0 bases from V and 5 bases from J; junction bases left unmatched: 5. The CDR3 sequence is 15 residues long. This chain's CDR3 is CASSLVPGGDQPQHF. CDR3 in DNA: TGCGCCAGCAGCTTGGTACCAGGGGGAGATCAGCCCCAGCATTTT. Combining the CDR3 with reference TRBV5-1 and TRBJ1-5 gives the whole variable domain KAGVTQTPRYLIKTRGQQVTLSCSPISGHRSVSWYQQTPGQGLQFLFEYFSETQRNKGNFPGRFSGRQFSNSRSEMNVSTLELGDSALYLCASSLVPGGDQPQHFGDGTRLSIL.

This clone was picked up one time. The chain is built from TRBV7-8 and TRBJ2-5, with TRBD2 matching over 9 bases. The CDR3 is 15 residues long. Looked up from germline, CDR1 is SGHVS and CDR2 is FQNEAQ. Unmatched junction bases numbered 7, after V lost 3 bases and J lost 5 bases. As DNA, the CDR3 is TGTGCCAGCAGCTTTGCGGGGGGGCCGAGTGAGACCCAGTACTTC. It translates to CASSFAGGPSETQYF.